One sample yielded the 20 T cell receptor beta chains listed below, sequenced in a study of T cell responses to AZD1222 COVID-19 vaccine (dated by TCRdb to the early 2020s). The time point label, as the study defines it: about 28 days (+/-7) after the second vaccine dose. Library preparation used the immunoSEQ multiplex PCR assay. TCRdb limited this immuneACCESS table to in-frame rearrangements with V and J called. A share of clones is missing; checked studies link under half to unresolved V genes, and the rest is unexplained. The sample table shows some 30,000 clones, and about nine tenths are seen once. The ten most abundant clones make up roughly 9.6% of the sample. The sequenced sample was peripheral blood, obtained 28 days after the second AZD1222 dose. Receptors were obtained from an adult who received the AZD1222 COVID-19 vaccine.

The chain couples TRBV6-5 to TRBJ2-7; D is uncertain. The CDR3 consists of 13 residues. CDR1 MNHEY and CDR2 SVGAGI come from the germline V gene. V lost 5 bases, J lost 2 bases, and 10 bases lay in between. The CDR3 here is CASSTTPTYEQYF. CDR3 bases: TGTGCCAGCAGTACGACTCCAACCTACGAGCAGTACTTC.

Only one count was recorded for this clone. This chain joins TRBV11-1 and TRBJ1-5; D gene uncertain. There are 13 residues in the CDR3. With 2 bases removed from V and 1 base from J, the gap between germline ends came to 3 bases. Germline CDR1 reads SGHAT; CDR2 reads FQDESV (reference sequence). In nucleotides, the CDR3 is TGTGCCAGCAGCTTACAGAGCAATCAGCCCCAGCATTTT. Protein sequence: CASSLQSNQPQHF.

The V and J genes are TRBV30 and TRBJ1-1; D gene ambiguous. Germline V lookup: CDR1 GTSNPN, CDR2 SVGIG (reference sequence). This CDR3 comprises 11 residues. The ends were cut back, 8 bases at V and 4 bases at J, with 11 bases in the middle. The CDR3 DNA reads TGTGCCGGATCTCTAGGCACTGAAGCTTTCTTT. Protein sequence: CAGSLGTEAFF. The full variable domain, rest sourced from reference TRBV30 and TRBJ1-1, is SQTIHQWPATLVQPVGSPLSLECTVEGTSNPNLYWYRQAAGRGLQLLFYSVGIGQISSEVPQNLSASRPQDRQFILSSKKLLLSDSGFYLCAGSLGTEAFFGQGTRLTVV.

The chain combines TRBV7-7 with TRBJ2-3, with 8 bases aligning to TRBD2. The germline CDR1 and CDR2 sequences are SSHAT and FNYEAQ (reference sequence). The CDR3 covers 15 residues. V lost 5 bases, J lost 4 bases, and 8 bases stayed unmatched. The CDR3 sequence is CASSVTGGPPDTQYF. CDR3 bases: TGTGCCAGCAGCGTAACGGGAGGGCCCCCAGATACGCAGTATTTT.

The chain carries TRBV6-5 and TRBJ1-4; unclear D gene. The germline CDR1 and CDR2 sequences are MNHEY and SVGAGI. The CDR3 runs 14 residues. V was cut by 6 bases and J by 7 bases, with 15 bases left in between. The CDR3 DNA follows: TGTGCCAGCAGGGACGACGGTATGGGTGAAAAACTGTTTTTT. It is translated as CASRDDGMGEKLFF.

V gene TRBV27 combines with J gene TRBJ1-5, with D unclear. Between the trimmed V and J ends, which lost 6 bases and 8 bases, there was a span of 17 bases. The CDR3 contains 14 residues. Germline lookup yields CDR1 MNHEY and CDR2 SMNVEV (reference sequence). In nucleotides, the CDR3 is TGTGCCAGCAGCCTAAACGAGGAGGTCAAGCCCCAGCATTTT. It translates to CASSLNEEVKPQHF.

V is TRBV28 and J is TRBJ1-5, with D perhaps TRBD1 (5 bases). The germline V gene encodes CDR1 MDHEN and CDR2 SYDVKM. CDR3 size: 13 residues. The V end lost 4 bases, the J end lost 10 bases, and 14 bases lay between the germline ends. CDR3 sequence reads: CASSSPGLPPQHF. The CDR3, as DNA: TGTGCCAGCAGTTCCCCAGGGCTGCCACCCCAGCATTTT.

This chain links TRBV5-5 with TRBJ1-5; a possible D gene is TRBD1 (6 bases). Germline V gives CDR1 SGHKS, CDR2 YYEKEE (reference sequence). CDR3 length: 13 amino acids. Trimming removed 1 base at V and 4 bases at J, with 6 bases between. The CDR3 loop reads CASSLTGNQPQHF. CDR3 bases: TGTGCCAGCAGCTTGACAGGGAATCAGCCCCAGCATTTT.

This chain joins TRBV2 and TRBJ1-3; 8 bases align to TRBD1. This CDR3 has 15 residues. Germline V gene sequence: CDR1 SNHLY, CDR2 FYNNEI. V was clipped by 4 bases and J by 4 bases; unmatched bases: 6. In DNA, the CDR3 is TGTGCCAGCAGTGGACAGGGGTACCGCGGAAACACCATATATTTT. Its protein product is CASSGQGYRGNTIYF. Drawing the rest from reference TRBV2 and TRBJ1-3, the complete variable domain is EPEVTQTPSHQVTQMGQEVILRCVPISNHLYFYWYRQILGQKVEFLVSFYNNEISEKSEIFDDQFSVERPDGSNFTLKIRSTKLEDSAMYFCASSGQGYRGNTIYFGEGSWLTVV.

This clone was picked up a small number of times. This sequence joins TRBV30 and TRBJ2-7; D uncertain. V gave up 2 bases and J gave up 7 bases, with 18 bases separating them. The CDR3 runs 14 residues. The germline V gene has CDR1 GTSNPN and CDR2 SVGIG (reference sequence). The chain's CDR3 is CAWSFTVGSEEQYF. CDR3 DNA: TGTGCCTGGAGTTTTACGGTGGGGTCTGAAGAGCAGTACTTC.

This rearrangement joins TRBV19 to TRBJ1-3, with D possibly TRBD1 on 5 matching bases. The V end lost 5 bases, the J end lost 4 bases, and 15 bases lay between the germline ends. CDR1 and CDR2 from the germline V gene are LNHDA and SQIVND (reference sequence). This CDR3 region has 15 residues. This CDR3 is CASSARVDSGNTIYF. The CDR3 bases are TGTGCCAGTAGTGCCAGGGTTGATTCGGGAAACACCATATATTTT.

This chain uses TRBV30 with TRBJ1-2; 9 bases map to TRBD1. J gave up 7 bases and V 7 bases, and 7 bases lay outside the gene matches. There are 12 residues in the CDR3. CDR1 is GTSNPN and CDR2 is SVGIG in the germline V gene (reference sequence). CDR3 loop: CASAQGAGGYTF. The CDR3 DNA sequence: TGTGCCTCGGCACAGGGGGCGGGTGGCTACACCTTC.

This chain joins TRBV30 and TRBJ2-5, with D perhaps given as TRBD1 or TRBD2 (5 bases each). This CDR3 has 11 amino acids. Trimming left V 3 bases short and J 5 bases short, with 7 bases between. Germline CDR1 GTSNPN, CDR2 SVGIG (reference sequence). As DNA, the CDR3 is TGTGCCTGGAGGGGACGGGAGACCCAGTACTTC. Protein sequence: CAWRGRETQYF.

The chain employs TRBV27 and TRBJ2-7; TRBD2 matches at 7 bases. Germline trimming cut 2 bases from V and 2 bases from J; bases unmatched to any gene: 9. CDR3 length equals 16 residues. From germline, CDR1 is MNHEY and CDR2 SMNVEV (reference sequence). The CDR3 sequence is CASSLDALAATYEQYF. CDR3 nucleotides: TGTGCCAGCAGTTTAGATGCTCTAGCGGCAACCTACGAGCAGTACTTC.

This chain joins TRBV18 and TRBJ1-1; possible D gene TRBD1, 5 bases. Between the trimmed V and J ends, which lost 4 bases and 5 bases, there was a span of 17 bases. Germline V gives CDR1 KGHSH, CDR2 LQKENI. The CDR3 has 15 amino acids. CDR3 sequence reads: CASSLRQGGNTEAFF. CDR3 nucleotide sequence: TGTGCCAGCTCACTCCGGCAGGGTGGTAATACTGAAGCTTTCTTT.

The chain employs TRBV30 and TRBJ1-4; 11 bases fit TRBD1. CDR1 GTSNPN and CDR2 SVGIG come from the germline V gene (reference sequence). The CDR3 is made up of 18 amino acids. V shed 5 bases, J shed 0 bases, and the junction held 11 bases outside the gene matches. The CDR3 reads CAWAPMGTGGSTNEKLFF. The CDR3 DNA is TGTGCCTGGGCCCCAATGGGGACAGGGGGATCAACTAATGAAAAACTGTTTTTT.

The chain joins TRBV2 to TRBJ1-1; possibly TRBD1 for D (5 bases). Per germline, CDR1 SNHLY and CDR2 FYNNEI. This CDR3 comprises 13 residues. V gave up 4 bases and J gave up 4 bases, with 10 bases separating them. The CDR3 DNA reads as TGTGCCAGCAGTGGGGGGGTCGGCACTGAAGCTTTCTTT. Its translation: CASSGGVGTEAFF.

The chain has TRBV19 and TRBJ1-3; D uncertain. The CDR3 contains 15 residues. V lost 7 bases and J 0 bases, leaving 13 bases between the germline ends. CDR1 is LNHDA, CDR2 SQIVND, per germline (reference sequence). The CDR3 DNA reads TGTGCCAGTACCCGGCTGCGGGGCTCTGGAAACACCATATATTTT. Encoded protein: CASTRLRGSGNTIYF. The full variable domain, in which reference TRBV19 and TRBJ1-3 provide the parts outside the CDR3, is DGGITQSPKYLFRKEGQNVTLSCEQNLNHDAMYWYRQDPGQGLRLIYYSQIVNDFQKGDIAEGYSVSREKKESFPLTVTSAQKNPTAFYLCASTRLRGSGNTIYFGEGSWLTVV.

This CDR3 is CAFRQGLYEQYF. CDR3 DNA sequence: TGTGCCTTCAGACAGGGGCTCTACGAGCAGTACTTC. The rearrangement links TRBV30 to TRBJ2-7; 8 bases line up with TRBD1. J was trimmed by 3 bases and V by 7 bases; bases with no gene match: 5. The CDR3 is 12 amino acids. Germline CDR1 and CDR2: GTSNPN and SVGIG (reference sequence).

The gene calls are TRBV21-1 and TRBJ1-3. TRBV21-1 is designated a pseudogene. CDR3 length: 15 amino acids. The CDR3 loop is CASRPTRGGGNTIYF. Here the CDR3 DNA reads TGTGCCAGCAGACCAACCCGGGGTGGTGGAAACACCATATATTTT.